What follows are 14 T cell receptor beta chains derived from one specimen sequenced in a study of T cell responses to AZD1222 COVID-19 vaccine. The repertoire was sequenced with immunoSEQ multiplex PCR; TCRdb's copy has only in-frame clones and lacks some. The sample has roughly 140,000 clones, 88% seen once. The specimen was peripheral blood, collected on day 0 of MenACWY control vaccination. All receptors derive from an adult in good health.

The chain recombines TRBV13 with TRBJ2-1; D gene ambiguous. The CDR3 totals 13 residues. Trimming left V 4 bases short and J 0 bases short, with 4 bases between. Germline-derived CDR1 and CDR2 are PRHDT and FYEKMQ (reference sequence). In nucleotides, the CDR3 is TGTGCCAGCAGCTGGAGCTCCTACAATGAGCAGTTCTTC. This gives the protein CASSWSSYNEQFF.

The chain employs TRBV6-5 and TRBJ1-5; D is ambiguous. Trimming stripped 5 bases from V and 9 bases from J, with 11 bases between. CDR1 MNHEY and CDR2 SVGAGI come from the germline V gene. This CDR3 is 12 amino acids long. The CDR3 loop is CASSLTGGPQHF. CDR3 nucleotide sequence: TGTGCCAGCAGTCTAACCGGAGGGCCCCAGCATTTT.

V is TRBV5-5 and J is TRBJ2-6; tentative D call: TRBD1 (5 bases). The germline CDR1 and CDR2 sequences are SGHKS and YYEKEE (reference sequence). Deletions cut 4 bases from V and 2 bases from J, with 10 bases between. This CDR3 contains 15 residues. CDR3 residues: CASSASGTGANVLTF. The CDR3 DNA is TGTGCCAGCAGCGCCTCAGGGACTGGGGCCAACGTCCTGACTTTC.

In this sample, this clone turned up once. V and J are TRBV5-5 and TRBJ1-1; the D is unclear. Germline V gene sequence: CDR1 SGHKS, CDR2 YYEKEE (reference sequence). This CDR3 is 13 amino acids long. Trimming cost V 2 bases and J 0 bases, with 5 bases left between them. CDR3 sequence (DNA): TGTGCCAGCAGCTTTTATATGAACACTGAAGCTTTCTTT. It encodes CASSFYMNTEAFF.

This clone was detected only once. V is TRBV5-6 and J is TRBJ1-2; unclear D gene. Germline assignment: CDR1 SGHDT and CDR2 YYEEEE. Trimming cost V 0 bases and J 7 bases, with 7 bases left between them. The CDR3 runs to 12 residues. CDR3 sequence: CASSLAGFGYTF. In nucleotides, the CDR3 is TGTGCCAGCAGCTTGGCTGGGTTTGGCTACACCTTC.

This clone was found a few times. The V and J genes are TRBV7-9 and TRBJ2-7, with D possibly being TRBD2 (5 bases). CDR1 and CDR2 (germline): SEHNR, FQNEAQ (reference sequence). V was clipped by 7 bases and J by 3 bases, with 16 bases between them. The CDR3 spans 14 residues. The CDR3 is CASTLEGANYEQYF. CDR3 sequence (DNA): TGTGCCAGCACTCTCGAGGGAGCGAACTACGAGCAGTACTTC.

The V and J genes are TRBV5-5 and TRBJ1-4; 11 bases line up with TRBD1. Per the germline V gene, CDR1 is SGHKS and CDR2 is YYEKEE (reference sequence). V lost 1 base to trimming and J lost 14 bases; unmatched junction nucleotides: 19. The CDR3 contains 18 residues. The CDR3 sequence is CASSLTLPGQGGIGGLFF. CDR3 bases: TGTGCCAGCAGCTTGACGCTTCCGGGACAGGGGGGGATTGGTGGTCTGTTTTTT.

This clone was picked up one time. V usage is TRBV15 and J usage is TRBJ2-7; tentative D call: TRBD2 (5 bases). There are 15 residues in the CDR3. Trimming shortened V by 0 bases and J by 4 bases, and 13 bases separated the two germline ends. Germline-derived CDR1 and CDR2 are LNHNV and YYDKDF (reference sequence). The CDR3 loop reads CATSRDPTGWYEQYF. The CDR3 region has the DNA TGTGCCACCAGCAGAGATCCGACGGGATGGTACGAGCAGTACTTC.

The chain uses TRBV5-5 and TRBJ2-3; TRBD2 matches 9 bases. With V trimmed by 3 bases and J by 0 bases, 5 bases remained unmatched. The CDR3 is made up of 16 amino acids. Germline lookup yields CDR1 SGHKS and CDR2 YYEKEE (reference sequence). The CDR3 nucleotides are TGTGCCAGCAGCTGGAGGACTAGCGCAAGCACAGATACGCAGTATTTT. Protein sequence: CASSWRTSASTDTQYF.

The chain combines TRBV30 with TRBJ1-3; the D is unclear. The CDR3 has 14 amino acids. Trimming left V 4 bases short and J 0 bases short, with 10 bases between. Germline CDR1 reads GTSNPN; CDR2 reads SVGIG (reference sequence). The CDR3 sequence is CAWTRTDSGNTIYF. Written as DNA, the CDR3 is TGTGCCTGGACCCGGACGGACTCTGGAAACACCATATATTTT.

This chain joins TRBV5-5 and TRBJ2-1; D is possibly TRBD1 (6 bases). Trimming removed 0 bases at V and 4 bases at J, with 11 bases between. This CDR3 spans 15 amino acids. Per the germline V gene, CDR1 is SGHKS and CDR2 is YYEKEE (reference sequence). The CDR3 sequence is CASSLGDMEYNEQFF. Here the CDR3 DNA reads TGTGCCAGCAGCTTGGGGGACATGGAGTACAATGAGCAGTTCTTC.

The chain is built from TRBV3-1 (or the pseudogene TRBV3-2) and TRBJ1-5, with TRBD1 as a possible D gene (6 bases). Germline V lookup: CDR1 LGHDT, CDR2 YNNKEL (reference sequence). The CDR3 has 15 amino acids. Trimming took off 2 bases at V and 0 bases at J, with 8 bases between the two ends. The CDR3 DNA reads TGTGCCAGCAGCCAAAGGGGGGATAGCAATCAGCCCCAGCATTTT. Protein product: CASSQRGDSNQPQHF.

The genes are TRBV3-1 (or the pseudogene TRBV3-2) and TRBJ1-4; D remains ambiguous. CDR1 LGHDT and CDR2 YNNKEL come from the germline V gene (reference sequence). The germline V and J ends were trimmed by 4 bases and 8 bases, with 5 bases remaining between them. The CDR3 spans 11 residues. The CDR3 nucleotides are TGTGCCAGCAGCCTTAGCGAAAAACTGTTTTTT. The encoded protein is CASSLSEKLFF.

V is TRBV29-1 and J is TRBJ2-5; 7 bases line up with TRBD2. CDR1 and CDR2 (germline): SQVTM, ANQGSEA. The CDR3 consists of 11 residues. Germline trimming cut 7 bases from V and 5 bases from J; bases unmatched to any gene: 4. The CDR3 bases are TGCAGCGGCGGGAGTGGTGAGACCCAGTACTTC. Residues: CSGGSGETQYF.